This T cell receptor (beta chain) is from a study of T cells in Graves' hyperthyroidism and ophthalmopathy. Authors of the study amplified TCR beta CDR3 regions from RNA transcripts. RT-PCR in the first round (using the HTBI primer set) targeted the TCR CDR3. TCRdb called the multiplex PCR reads again in MiXCR, with one record for every CDR3 protein. The sample lists around 610,000 distinct CDR3 sequences, around 15% seen once, with about 4% in the top ten. V dropped 3 bases and J dropped 5 bases, with 16 bases sitting between them. The CDR3 runs 15 residues. CDR1 is MDHEN, CDR2 SYDVKM, per germline. The chain joins TRBV28 to TRBJ2-5; D is possibly TRBD1 (6 bases). Source material: blood. The clonotype was recovered from a woman in her 40s with Graves' ophthalmopathy. The CDR3 DNA reads TGTGCCAGCAGTTTCCGGTCAGGGGCCCAGGAGACCCAGTACTTC. Its protein is CASSFRSGAQETQYF.